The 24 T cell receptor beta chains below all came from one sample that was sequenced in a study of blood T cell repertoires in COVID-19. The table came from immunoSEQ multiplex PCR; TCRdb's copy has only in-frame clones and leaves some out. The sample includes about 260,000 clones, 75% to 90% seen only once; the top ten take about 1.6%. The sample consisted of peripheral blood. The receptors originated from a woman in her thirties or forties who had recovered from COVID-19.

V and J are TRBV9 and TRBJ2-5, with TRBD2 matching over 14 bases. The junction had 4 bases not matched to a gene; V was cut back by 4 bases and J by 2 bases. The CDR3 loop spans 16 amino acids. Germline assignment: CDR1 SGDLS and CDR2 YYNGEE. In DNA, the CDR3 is TGTGCCAGCAGCCTCTGGACTAGCGGGGGGCAAGAGACCCAGTACTTC. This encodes CASSLWTSGGQETQYF. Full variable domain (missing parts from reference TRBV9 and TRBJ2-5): DSGVTQTPKHLITATGQRVTLRCSPRSGDLSVYWYQQSLDQGLQFLIQYYNGEERAKGNILERFSAQQFPDLHSELNLSSLELGDSALYFCASSLWTSGGQETQYFGPGTRLLVL.

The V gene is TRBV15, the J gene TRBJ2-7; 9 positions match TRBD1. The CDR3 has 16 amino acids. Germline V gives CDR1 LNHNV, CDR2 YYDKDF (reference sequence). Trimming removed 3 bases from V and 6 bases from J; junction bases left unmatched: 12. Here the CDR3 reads CATSRDRGATVGEQYF. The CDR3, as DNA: TGTGCCACCAGCAGGGACAGGGGCGCGACGGTAGGCGAGCAGTACTTC.

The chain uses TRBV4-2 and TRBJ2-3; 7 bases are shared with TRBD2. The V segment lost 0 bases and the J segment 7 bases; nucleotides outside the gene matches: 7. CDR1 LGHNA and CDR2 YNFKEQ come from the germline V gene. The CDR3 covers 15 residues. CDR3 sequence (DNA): TGTGCCAGCAGCCAAGATCGGGGGGTCCCCAATACGCAGTATTTT. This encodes CASSQDRGVPNTQYF.

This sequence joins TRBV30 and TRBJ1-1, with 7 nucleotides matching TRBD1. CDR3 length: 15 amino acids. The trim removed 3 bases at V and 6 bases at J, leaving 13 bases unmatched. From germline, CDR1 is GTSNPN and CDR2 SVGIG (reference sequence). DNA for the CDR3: TGTGCCTGGAGAGATAGAGGCAGGGGGGTCGCTGAAGCTTTCTTT. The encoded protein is CAWRDRGRGVAEAFF.

CDR3 in amino acids: CASSIVPGVRTEAFF. In DNA, the CDR3 is TGTGCCAGTAGTATAGTCCCGGGGGTAAGGACTGAAGCTTTCTTT. This chain links TRBV19 with TRBJ1-1, with TRBD1 as a possible D gene (5 bases). The germline V gene encodes CDR1 LNHDA and CDR2 SQIVND (reference sequence). CDR3 length: 15 amino acids. Trimming stripped 1 base from V and 5 bases from J, with 14 bases between.

CDR3 in amino acids: CASNPQMTGGYEQYF. The CDR3 coding sequence is TGCGCCAGCAACCCGCAAATGACAGGGGGCTACGAGCAGTACTTC. This chain uses TRBV5-1 with TRBJ2-7; 9 bases line up with TRBD1. There are 15 residues in the CDR3. Trimming removed 6 bases from V and 3 bases from J; junction bases left unmatched: 10. CDR1 is SGHRS and CDR2 is YFSETQ in the germline V gene.

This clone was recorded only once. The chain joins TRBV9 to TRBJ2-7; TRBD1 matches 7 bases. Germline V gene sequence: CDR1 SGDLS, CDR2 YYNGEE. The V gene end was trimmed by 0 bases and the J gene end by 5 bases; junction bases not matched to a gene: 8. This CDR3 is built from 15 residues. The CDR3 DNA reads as TGTGCCAGCAGCGTAGCCACAGGGGAAGTCCACGAGCAGTACTTC. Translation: CASSVATGEVHEQYF.

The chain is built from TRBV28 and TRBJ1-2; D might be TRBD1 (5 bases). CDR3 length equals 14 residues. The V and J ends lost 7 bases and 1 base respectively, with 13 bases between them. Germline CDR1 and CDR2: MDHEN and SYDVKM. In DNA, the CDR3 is TGTGCCAGCACCCCCTCCAGGGATAACTATGGCTACACCTTC. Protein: CASTPSRDNYGYTF.

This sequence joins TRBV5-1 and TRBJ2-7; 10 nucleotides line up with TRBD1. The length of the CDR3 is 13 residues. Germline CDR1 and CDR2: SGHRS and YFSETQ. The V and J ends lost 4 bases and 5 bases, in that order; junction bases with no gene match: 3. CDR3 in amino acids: CASSRTGGDEQYF. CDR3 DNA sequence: TGCGCCAGCAGCCGGACAGGGGGAGACGAGCAGTACTTC.

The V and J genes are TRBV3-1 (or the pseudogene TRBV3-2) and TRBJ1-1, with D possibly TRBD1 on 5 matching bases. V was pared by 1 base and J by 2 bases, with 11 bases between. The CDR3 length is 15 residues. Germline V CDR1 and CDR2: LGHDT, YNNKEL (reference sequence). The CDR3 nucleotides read TGTGCCAGCAGCCAAGCCCGACAGAAAAACACTGAAGCTTTCTTT. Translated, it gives CASSQARQKNTEAFF.

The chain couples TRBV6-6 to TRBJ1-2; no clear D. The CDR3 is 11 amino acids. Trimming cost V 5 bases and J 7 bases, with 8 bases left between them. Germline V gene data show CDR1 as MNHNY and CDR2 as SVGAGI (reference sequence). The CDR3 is CASSDPGGYTF. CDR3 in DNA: TGTGCCAGCAGTGACCCGGGTGGCTACACCTTC.

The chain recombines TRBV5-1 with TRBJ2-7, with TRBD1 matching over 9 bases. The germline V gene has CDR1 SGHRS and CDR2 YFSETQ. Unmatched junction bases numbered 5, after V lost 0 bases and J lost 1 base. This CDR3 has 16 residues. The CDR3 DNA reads TGCGCCAGCAGCTTGGACCCGGGACAGGGATCCTACGAGCAGTACTTC. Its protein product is CASSLDPGQGSYEQYF.

CDR3 bases: TGCGCCAGCAGCGCGACAGGGGACAATTCACCCCTCCACTTT. This encodes CASSATGDNSPLHF. The chain is built from TRBV5-1 and TRBJ1-6, with 8 bases fitting TRBD1. From germline, CDR1 is SGHRS and CDR2 YFSETQ. With 4 bases clipped from V and 7 bases from J, the junction kept 4 bases outside the gene matches. This CDR3 is built from 14 residues.

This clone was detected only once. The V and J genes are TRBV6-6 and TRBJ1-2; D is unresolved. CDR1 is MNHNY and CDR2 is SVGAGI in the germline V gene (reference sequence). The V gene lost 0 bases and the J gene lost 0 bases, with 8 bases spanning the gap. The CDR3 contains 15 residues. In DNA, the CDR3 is TGTGCCAGCAGTTACTCTTTGGCAGCTAACTATGGCTACACCTTC. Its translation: CASSYSLAANYGYTF.

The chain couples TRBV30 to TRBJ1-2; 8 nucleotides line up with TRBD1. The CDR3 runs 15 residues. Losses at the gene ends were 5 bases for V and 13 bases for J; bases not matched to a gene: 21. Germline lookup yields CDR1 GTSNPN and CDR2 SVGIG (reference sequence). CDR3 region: CAWDKIWTGRISSTF. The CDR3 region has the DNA TGTGCCTGGGACAAAATCTGGACAGGGCGAATTTCCTCCACCTTC.

The CDR3 nucleotides read TGTGCCAGCAGTTCCAGGGGTTTGGAAGCTTTCTTT. Amino acids: CASSSRGLEAFF. This chain connects TRBV6-5 to TRBJ1-1; a possible D gene is TRBD1 (6 bases). The CDR3 contains 12 residues. CDR1 is MNHEY and CDR2 is SVGAGI in the germline V gene. V was cut by 4 bases and J by 8 bases, with 11 bases left in between.

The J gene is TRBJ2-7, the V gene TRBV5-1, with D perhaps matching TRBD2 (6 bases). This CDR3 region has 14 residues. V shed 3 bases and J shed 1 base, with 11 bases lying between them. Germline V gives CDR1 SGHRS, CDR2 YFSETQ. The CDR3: CASSWTISSYEQYF. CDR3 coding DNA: TGCGCCAGCAGCTGGACTATCTCTTCCTACGAGCAGTACTTC.

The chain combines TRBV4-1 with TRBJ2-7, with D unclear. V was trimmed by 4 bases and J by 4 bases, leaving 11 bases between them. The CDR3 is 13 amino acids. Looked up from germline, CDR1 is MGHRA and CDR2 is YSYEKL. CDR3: CASSRGIRYEQYF. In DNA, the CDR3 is TGCGCCAGCAGCCGAGGCATAAGATACGAGCAGTACTTC.

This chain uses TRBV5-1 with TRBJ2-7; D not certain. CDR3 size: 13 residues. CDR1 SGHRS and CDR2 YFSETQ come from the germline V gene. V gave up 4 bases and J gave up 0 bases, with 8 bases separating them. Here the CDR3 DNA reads TGCGCCAGCAGCGTGACAAACTCCTACGAGCAGTACTTC. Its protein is CASSVTNSYEQYF.

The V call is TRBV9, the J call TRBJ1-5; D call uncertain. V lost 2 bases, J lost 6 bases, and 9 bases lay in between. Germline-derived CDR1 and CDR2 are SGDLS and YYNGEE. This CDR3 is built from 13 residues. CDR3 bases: TGTGCCAGCAGCGTGAGTACGGGTCAGCCCCAGCATTTT. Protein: CASSVSTGQPQHF.

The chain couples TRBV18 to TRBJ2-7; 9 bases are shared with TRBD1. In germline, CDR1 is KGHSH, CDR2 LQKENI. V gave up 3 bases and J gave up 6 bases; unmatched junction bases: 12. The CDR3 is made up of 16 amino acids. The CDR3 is CASSPLGVGQGAEQYF. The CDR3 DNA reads TGTGCCAGCTCACCTCTCGGGGTGGGACAGGGAGCCGAGCAGTACTTC.

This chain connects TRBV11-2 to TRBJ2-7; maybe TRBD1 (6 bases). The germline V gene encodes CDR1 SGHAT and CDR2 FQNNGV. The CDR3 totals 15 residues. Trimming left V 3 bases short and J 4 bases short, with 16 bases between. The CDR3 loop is CASSFDQGIWYEQYF. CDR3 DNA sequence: TGTGCCAGCAGCTTTGACCAGGGGATTTGGTACGAGCAGTACTTC.

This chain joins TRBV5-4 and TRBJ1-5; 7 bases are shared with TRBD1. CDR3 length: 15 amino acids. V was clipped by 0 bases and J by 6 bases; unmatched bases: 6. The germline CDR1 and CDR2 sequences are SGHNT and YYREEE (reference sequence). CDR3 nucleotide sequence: TGTGCCAGCAGCTTGGACAGGGGAAGGGGTCAGCCCCAGCATTTT. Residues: CASSLDRGRGQPQHF.

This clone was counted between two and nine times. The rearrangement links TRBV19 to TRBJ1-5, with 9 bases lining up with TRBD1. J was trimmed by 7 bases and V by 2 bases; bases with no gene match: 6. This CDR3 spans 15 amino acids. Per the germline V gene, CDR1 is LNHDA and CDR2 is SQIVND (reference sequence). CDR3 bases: TGTGCCAGTAGTATATTGGGACAGGGCGGCCAGCCCCAGCATTTT. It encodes CASSILGQGGQPQHF.